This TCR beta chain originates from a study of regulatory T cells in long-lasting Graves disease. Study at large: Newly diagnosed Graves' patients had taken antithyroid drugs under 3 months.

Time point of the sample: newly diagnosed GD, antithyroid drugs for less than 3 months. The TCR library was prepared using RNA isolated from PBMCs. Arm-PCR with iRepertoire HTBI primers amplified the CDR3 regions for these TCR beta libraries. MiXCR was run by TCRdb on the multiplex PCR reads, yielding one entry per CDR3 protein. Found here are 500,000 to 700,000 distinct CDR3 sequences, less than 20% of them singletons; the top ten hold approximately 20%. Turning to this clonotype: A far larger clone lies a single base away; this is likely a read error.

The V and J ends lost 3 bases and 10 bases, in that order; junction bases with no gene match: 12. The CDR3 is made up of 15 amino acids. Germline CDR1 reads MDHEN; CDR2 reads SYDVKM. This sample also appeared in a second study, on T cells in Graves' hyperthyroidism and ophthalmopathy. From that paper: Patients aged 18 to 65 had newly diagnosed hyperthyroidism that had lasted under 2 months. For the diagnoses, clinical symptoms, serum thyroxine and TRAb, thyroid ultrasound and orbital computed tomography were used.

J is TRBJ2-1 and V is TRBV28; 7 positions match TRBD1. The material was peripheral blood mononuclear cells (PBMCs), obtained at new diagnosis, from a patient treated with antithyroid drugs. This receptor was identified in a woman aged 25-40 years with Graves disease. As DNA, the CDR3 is TGTGCCAGCAGTTTGAACCGGGACAGCCCCTACGAGCAGTTCTTC. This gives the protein CASSLNRDSPYEQFF.